One and the same sample provided the 13 T cell receptor beta chains below, sequenced in a study of T-cell reconstitution after alpha-beta-depleted transplantation in children. Preparation of the TCRbeta library was carried out with unique molecular identifiers. TCRdb reprocessed the PCR reads with MiXCR, giving one entry per CDR3 protein. The sample shows 750,000 to 950,000 distinct CDR3 sequences, 15% to 20% of them seen only once. The input for sequencing was PBMCs, mostly from graft donor cells, taken 360 days after TCRalphabeta/CD19-depleted stem cell transplant. The receptors come from a male patient younger than 18 who had a stem cell transplant for acute lymphoblastic leukemia, so the T cells may come from the graft donor.

This clonotype was seen only a few times. The chain is built from TRBV5-1 and TRBJ2-5, with D maybe TRBD2 (5 bases). V was cut by 4 bases and J by 7 bases, with 20 bases left in between. CDR3 size: 15 residues. Germline CDR1 is SGHRS and CDR2 is YFSETQ. The CDR3 reads CASSLRLEGRATQYF. In DNA, the CDR3 is TGCGCCAGCAGCCTGAGGCTGGAAGGGCGGGCGACCCAGTACTTC. Looking up the rest from reference TRBV5-1 and TRBJ2-5 gives the full variable domain: KAGVTQTPRYLIKTRGQQVTLSCSPISGHRSVSWYQQTPGQGLQFLFEYFSETQRNKGNFPGRFSGRQFSNSRSEMNVSTLELGDSALYLCASSLRLEGRATQYFGPGTRLLVL.

The V call is TRBV2, the J call TRBJ2-7; no definite D call. The V gene lost 4 bases and the J gene lost 7 bases, with 17 bases spanning the gap. Germline loops: CDR1 SNHLY, CDR2 FYNNEI. There are 14 residues in the CDR3. The CDR3 sequence: CASSGSGSVWEQYF. The CDR3, as DNA: TGTGCCAGCAGTGGCTCGGGTTCCGTGTGGGAGCAGTACTTC.

The chain couples TRBV5-1 to TRBJ2-1; 7 bases agree with TRBD2. CDR1 SGHRS and CDR2 YFSETQ come from the germline V gene. V shed 4 bases and J 3 bases; nucleotides not matched to a gene: 7. This CDR3 has 15 amino acids. The CDR3 region is CASSRTPGGYNEQFF. CDR3 DNA sequence: TGCGCCAGCAGCAGGACCCCGGGAGGCTACAATGAGCAGTTCTTC.

The chain is built from TRBV3-1 and TRBJ2-7, with D possibly being TRBD1 or TRBD2 (6 bases each). Germline CDR1 reads LGHDT; CDR2 reads YNNKEL (reference sequence). V dropped 4 bases and J dropped 7 bases, with 20 bases sitting between them. This CDR3 has 15 residues. The CDR3, as DNA: TGTGCCAGCAGCCGGATTCTACAGGGAGGTGGGGAGCAGTACTTC. Protein sequence: CASSRILQGGGEQYF.

The chain combines TRBV5-1 with TRBJ1-1; D is perhaps TRBD1 (5 bases). This CDR3 contains 14 residues. Germline values: CDR1 SGHRS, CDR2 YFSETQ. The ends were cut back, 3 bases at V and 0 bases at J, with 9 bases in the middle. The CDR3: CASSSTAMNTEAFF. CDR3 in DNA: TGCGCCAGCAGCTCGACAGCGATGAACACTGAAGCTTTCTTT.

The sample holds a few counts of this clonotype. The CDR3 loop is CASSLVGEDRVRNQPQHF. CDR3 nucleotides: TGTGCCAGCAGCTTGGTGGGGGAGGACAGGGTGCGCAATCAGCCCCAGCATTTT. The chain employs TRBV5-5 and TRBJ1-5, with TRBD1 matching 8 bases. The CDR3 is 18 amino acids. Germline CDR1 is SGHKS and CDR2 is YYEKEE (reference sequence). Trimming removed 0 bases from V and 2 bases from J; junction bases left unmatched: 10.

The genes are TRBV4-1 and TRBJ2-1; 9 bases are a match to TRBD2. The germline CDR1 and CDR2 sequences are MGHRA and YSYEKL. The CDR3 consists of 20 residues. V shed 2 bases, J shed 0 bases, and the junction held 14 bases outside the gene matches. The CDR3 loop reads CASSQRASGTKGGSYNEQFF. For the CDR3, the DNA is TGCGCCAGCAGCCAACGGGCTAGCGGGACCAAGGGGGGCTCCTACAATGAGCAGTTCTTC.

In its sample, this clonotype was seen a few times. The J gene is TRBJ2-7, the V gene TRBV7-9, with TRBD1 matching over 7 bases. The CDR3 runs to 15 residues. After removal of 2 bases from V and 3 bases from J, the junction contained 7 bases not matched to a gene. Germline V gives CDR1 SEHNR, CDR2 FQNEAQ (reference sequence). Here the CDR3 DNA reads TGTGCCAGCAGCTTAAACAGGGGCAAGGTCTACGAGCAGTACTTC. Its translation: CASSLNRGKVYEQYF.

This chain joins TRBV20-1 and TRBJ2-7; perhaps TRBD2 as D (5 bases). Germline V gene data show CDR1 as DFQATT and CDR2 as SNEGSKA (reference sequence). Trimming pared 6 bases from V and 3 bases from J, leaving 9 bases between. The CDR3 has 11 amino acids. Written as DNA, the CDR3 is TGCAGTGCAGATCGGGGCTACGAGCAGTACTTC. It specifies CSADRGYEQYF.

This clonotype showed up just a few times. This chain joins TRBV7-3 and TRBJ1-1; no reliable D call. The CDR3 runs to 13 residues. Trimming pared 1 base from V and 1 base from J, leaving 4 bases between. Germline V gives CDR1 SGHTA, CDR2 FQGTGA. CDR3 bases: TGTGCCAGCAGCTTAATAAAGAACACTGAAGCTTTCTTT. It codes for CASSLIKNTEAFF.

This chain joins TRBV5-1 and TRBJ1-2; a weak D match, TRBD1 (6 bases). Germline assignment: CDR1 SGHRS and CDR2 YFSETQ. The CDR3 covers 16 residues. V lost 4 bases, J lost 2 bases, and 18 bases lay in between. In nucleotides, the CDR3 is TGCGCCAGCAGCAGCTCCGTGGGGGCCGCCAACTATGGCTACACCTTC. Its translation: CASSSSVGAANYGYTF. The full variable domain, with the rest looked up from reference TRBV5-1 and TRBJ1-2, is KAGVTQTPRYLIKTRGQQVTLSCSPISGHRSVSWYQQTPGQGLQFLFEYFSETQRNKGNFPGRFSGRQFSNSRSEMNVSTLELGDSALYLCASSSSVGAANYGYTFGSGTRLTVV.

This clonotype appeared many times. The genes are TRBV11-2 and TRBJ2-7; D possibly uses TRBD1 or TRBD2 (5 bases each). The CDR3 extends over 15 amino acids. The germline V gene encodes CDR1 SGHAT and CDR2 FQNNGV. With 3 bases removed from V and 2 bases from J, the gap between germline ends came to 14 bases. For the CDR3, the DNA is TGTGCCAGCAGCTTTTTTGGGGGTACCACCTACGAGCAGTACTTC. It translates to CASSFFGGTTYEQYF.

This clonotype was seen a few times. The V call is TRBV2, the J call TRBJ1-5, with 12 positions matching TRBD1. This CDR3 is built from 15 residues. CDR1 is SNHLY, CDR2 FYNNEI, per germline. J was trimmed by 3 bases and V by 8 bases; bases with no gene match: 5. The CDR3 loop is CASEGQGASNQPQHF. As DNA, the CDR3 is TGTGCCAGCGAGGGACAGGGGGCTTCCAATCAGCCCCAGCATTTT. Full variable domain (rest looked up from reference TRBV2 and TRBJ1-5): EPEVTQTPSHQVTQMGQEVILRCVPISNHLYFYWYRQILGQKVEFLVSFYNNEISEKSEIFDDQFSVERPDGSNFTLKIRSTKLEDSAMYFCASEGQGASNQPQHFGDGTRLSIL.